The 29 T cell receptor beta chains given below trace back to one sample, sequenced in a study of T cells after yellow fever vaccination. MiXCR was run by TCRdb on the 5' RACE reads, yielding one entry per CDR3 protein. The table shows nearly 550,000 distinct CDR3 sequences, with under 25% occurring only once. The input for sequencing was PBMCs, taken 15 days after the yellow fever booster vaccination. The receptors were gathered from a man between 25 and 39 years old who received the YFV17D yellow fever vaccine.

This clonotype has more than one count but fewer than ten. The chain employs TRBV7-6 and TRBJ2-2, with 8 bases matching TRBD1. The CDR3 sequence is 16 residues long. Germline V gene sequence: CDR1 SGHVS, CDR2 FNYEAQ. J gave up 3 bases and V 6 bases, and 9 bases lay outside the gene matches. CDR3 sequence (DNA): TGTGCCAGCAGAACCGCAGGGGGCCTCGACACCGGGGAGCTGTTTTTT. This sequence encodes CASRTAGGLDTGELFF.

This sequence joins TRBV14 and TRBJ2-6; D ambiguous. The CDR3 loop spans 14 amino acids. In germline, CDR1 is SGHDN, CDR2 FVKESK. V shed 2 bases and J shed 0 bases, with 2 bases lying between them. CDR3 protein: CASSQISGANVLTF. The CDR3, as DNA: TGTGCCAGCAGCCAAATCTCTGGGGCCAACGTCCTGACTTTC. The variable domain in full, completed from reference TRBV14 and TRBJ2-6, reads EAGVTQFPSHSVIEKGQTVTLRCDPISGHDNLYWYRRVMGKEIKFLLHFVKESKQDESGMPNNRFLAERTGGTYSTLKVQPAELEDSGVYFCASSQISGANVLTFGAGSRLTVL.

The V gene is TRBV5-1, the J gene TRBJ2-2; 9 bases fit TRBD2. CDR1 is SGHRS and CDR2 is YFSETQ in the germline V gene. V shed 4 bases, J shed 6 bases, and the junction held 7 bases outside the gene matches. The CDR3 has 15 amino acids. CDR3 loop: CASSGLAGSAGELFF. The CDR3 DNA is TGCGCCAGCAGCGGGCTAGCGGGATCCGCCGGGGAGCTGTTTTTT. The full variable domain, with the rest looked up from reference TRBV5-1 and TRBJ2-2, is KAGVTQTPRYLIKTRGQQVTLSCSPISGHRSVSWYQQTPGQGLQFLFEYFSETQRNKGNFPGRFSGRQFSNSRSEMNVSTLELGDSALYLCASSGLAGSAGELFFGEGSRLTVL.

This clonotype occurred many times. The rearrangement uses TRBV7-2 and TRBJ1-2; D is undetermined. CDR1 SGHTA and CDR2 FQGNSA come from the germline V gene. The germline V and J ends were trimmed by 6 bases and 4 bases, with 21 bases remaining between them. The CDR3 sequence is 16 residues long. The CDR3 here is CASSQSPQPLGYGYTF. The CDR3 bases are TGTGCCAGCAGTCAATCACCACAGCCCTTAGGCTATGGCTACACCTTC. Supplemented by reference TRBV7-2 and TRBJ1-2, the full variable domain reads GAGVSQSPSNKVTEKGKDVELRCDPISGHTALYWYRQSLGQGLEFLIYFQGNSAPDKSGLPSDRFSAERTGGSVSTLTIQRTQQEDSAVYLCASSQSPQPLGYGYTFGSGTRLTVV.

The rearrangement links TRBV10-3 to TRBJ2-7; the D gene is possibly TRBD2 (6 bases). The CDR3 consists of 15 residues. From germline, CDR1 is ENHRY and CDR2 SYGVKD. The ends were cut back, 2 bases at V and 6 bases at J, with 17 bases in the middle. The CDR3 region is CAISEIRIGGGEQYF. In DNA, the CDR3 is TGTGCCATCAGTGAGATCCGCATCGGGGGTGGCGAGCAGTACTTC.

This clonotype was seen repeatedly, ten times or more. The chain combines TRBV5-1 with TRBJ1-4; 8 nucleotides align to TRBD1. Looked up from germline, CDR1 is SGHRS and CDR2 is YFSETQ. The CDR3 runs to 15 residues. V lost 4 bases, J lost 8 bases, and 10 bases stayed unmatched. CDR3 residues: CASSISGTGNEKLFF. CDR3 in DNA: TGCGCCAGCAGCATTTCCGGGACAGGCAACGAAAAACTGTTTTTT.

This chain links TRBV20-1 with TRBJ2-3, with D hard to call. The CDR3 runs to 14 residues. Germline lookup yields CDR1 DFQATT and CDR2 SNEGSKA (reference sequence). Trimming removed 1 base at V and 2 bases at J, with 10 bases between. The CDR3 sequence is CSARVPGDTDTQYF. The DNA of the CDR3 is TGCAGTGCTAGAGTACCAGGAGACACAGATACGCAGTATTTT.

The CDR3 reads CASTQGLEQFF. The CDR3 DNA sequence: TGTGCCAGCACACAGGGCTTAGAGCAGTTCTTC. The rearrangement uses TRBV6-2 or TRBV6-3 and TRBJ2-1; D possibly corresponds to TRBD1 (6 bases). CDR1 MNHEY and CDR2 SVGEGT come from the germline V gene. The CDR3 is made up of 11 amino acids. The V end was cut by 7 bases, the J end by 10 bases, with 11 bases between.

The V call is TRBV20-1, the J call TRBJ2-5; TRBD2 matches 7 bases. The ends lost 1 base at V and 5 bases at J; junction bases unmatched: 4. The V gene's germline CDR1 is DFQATT and CDR2 SNEGSKA (reference sequence). This CDR3 comprises 13 residues. In DNA form, the CDR3 reads TGCAGTGCTAGAGTAGCGGGTGGGGAGACCCAGTACTTC. Protein: CSARVAGGETQYF.

The J gene is TRBJ2-3, the V gene TRBV7-8; D perhaps matches TRBD2 (6 bases). Germline values: CDR1 SGHVS, CDR2 FQNEAQ. The CDR3 has 16 amino acids. V lost 5 bases, J lost 2 bases, and 17 bases lay in between. The CDR3, as DNA: TGTGCCAGCAGCCAGGGACTTGGGTTAAACACAGATACGCAGTATTTT. It encodes CASSQGLGLNTDTQYF.

This clonotype was observed a handful of times. The V gene is TRBV10-3, the J gene TRBJ2-7, with D tentatively TRBD1 (5 bases). V was clipped by 4 bases and J by 0 bases, with 10 bases between them. Germline V gene lookup returns CDR1 ENHRY and CDR2 SYGVKD. This CDR3 is built from 14 residues. This chain's CDR3 is CAISVRGSSYEQYF. For the CDR3, the DNA is TGTGCCATCAGTGTAAGGGGAAGCTCCTACGAGCAGTACTTC.

The chain couples TRBV5-4 to TRBJ2-3; possibly TRBD2 for D (6 bases). CDR1 is SGHNT, CDR2 YYREEE, per germline (reference sequence). The CDR3 has 15 residues. Between the trimmed V and J ends, which lost 4 bases and 4 bases, there was a span of 16 bases. In DNA, the CDR3 is TGTGCCAGCAGCGAACTGGGGGAGGAACCAGATACGCAGTATTTT. It translates to CASSELGEEPDTQYF.

This clonotype occurred a few times. This chain uses TRBV5-6 with TRBJ2-1, with D unresolved. CDR1 SGHDT and CDR2 YYEEEE come from the germline V gene. This CDR3 comprises 12 residues. V lost 4 bases and J 6 bases, leaving 8 bases between the germline ends. As DNA, the CDR3 is TGTGCCAGCAGCCCTCATCGCAATGAGCAGTTCTTC. Translation: CASSPHRNEQFF.

V is TRBV12-2 and J is TRBJ1-1; TRBD1, the table's D call, was not compared with the DNA. TRBV12-2 is classified as a pseudogene. The CDR3 spans 15 residues. This CDR3 is CASRPLGASVTEAFF. The CDR3 DNA sequence: TGTGCAAGTCGCCCCCTAGGTGCGTCGGTCACTGAAGCTTTCTTT.

This clonotype was seen a few times. This rearrangement joins TRBV6-5 to TRBJ2-3, with 10 bases fitting TRBD2. In germline, CDR1 is MNHEY, CDR2 SVGAGI. The junction had 7 bases not matched to a gene; V was cut back by 4 bases and J by 3 bases. This CDR3 contains 16 residues. The CDR3 protein is CASSSPSSGRTDTQYF. In DNA, the CDR3 is TGTGCCAGCAGTTCCCCATCTAGCGGGAGAACAGATACGCAGTATTTT.

This clonotype was picked up a small number of times. The V call is TRBV24-1, the J call TRBJ2-1; possible D gene TRBD2, 6 bases. This CDR3 is 15 amino acids long. Per germline, CDR1 KGHDR and CDR2 SFDVKD. Trimming left V 5 bases short and J 3 bases short, with 13 bases between. The CDR3 DNA reads as TGTGCCACCAGTGTTCAAGCGGGCCTCTACAATGAGCAGTTCTTC. This encodes CATSVQAGLYNEQFF.

The rearrangement uses TRBV10-2 and TRBJ2-7; unclear D gene. Germline assignment: CDR1 WSHSY and CDR2 SAAADI. This CDR3 has 12 amino acids. V was pared by 3 bases and J by 5 bases, with 8 bases between. The CDR3 reads CASSDWSDEQYF. As DNA, the CDR3 is TGCGCCAGCAGTGATTGGTCCGACGAGCAGTACTTC.

This clonotype has only a few counts. The chain uses TRBV24-1 and TRBJ2-2; TRBD2 might be the D (5 bases). V was shortened by 3 bases and J by 1 base, with 11 bases between the two germline ends. The germline CDR1 and CDR2 sequences are KGHDR and SFDVKD. The CDR3 totals 16 residues. The CDR3 spells CATSDPGLLNTGELFF. CDR3 DNA sequence: TGTGCCACCAGTGATCCAGGACTGCTGAACACCGGGGAGCTGTTTTTT.

The chain joins TRBV6-1 to TRBJ2-1; D is possibly TRBD1 (6 bases). V was trimmed by 6 bases and J by 0 bases, leaving 9 bases between them. Germline V gives CDR1 MNHNS, CDR2 SASEGT. This CDR3 comprises 14 residues. The CDR3, as DNA: TGTGCCAGCAGCGACAGGTACTCCTACAATGAGCAGTTCTTC. It yields the protein CASSDRYSYNEQFF.

A few counts support this clonotype. The gene calls are TRBV20-1 and TRBJ2-7, with TRBD2 identical over 13 bases. Trimming at V came to 5 bases and at J to 7 bases, leaving 11 bases not matched to a gene. CDR1 is DFQATT, CDR2 SNEGSKA, per germline (reference sequence). CDR3 length: 15 amino acids. The CDR3 coding sequence is TGCAGTGCTCTGAGGACTAGCGGGGGTTTTGGAGAGCAGTACTTC. Translation: CSALRTSGGFGEQYF.

The V gene is TRBV25-1, the J gene TRBJ2-1; 7 bases are a match to TRBD2. The junction had 5 bases not matched to a gene; V was cut back by 4 bases and J by 8 bases. The germline CDR1 and CDR2 sequences are MGHDK and SYGVNS. The length of the CDR3 is 13 residues. CDR3 protein: CASSGDYSDEQFF. The CDR3 bases are TGTGCCAGCAGTGGGGACTACTCCGATGAGCAGTTCTTC.

The J gene is TRBJ2-5, the V gene TRBV29-1, with 11 bases identical to TRBD2. The length of the CDR3 is 14 residues. Germline lookup yields CDR1 SQVTM and CDR2 ANQGSEA. Unmatched junction bases numbered 8, after V lost 7 bases and J lost 4 bases. Here the CDR3 reads CSALAGGPGETQYF. In DNA, the CDR3 is TGCAGCGCCTTAGCGGGAGGGCCCGGAGAGACCCAGTACTTC.

The chain is built from TRBV20-1 and TRBJ1-1; D might be TRBD1 (5 bases). This CDR3 has 13 residues. CDR1 is DFQATT, CDR2 SNEGSKA, per germline (reference sequence). Trimming took off 0 bases at V and 5 bases at J, with 10 bases between the two ends. The CDR3 sequence: CSARDLSGTEAFF. The CDR3 coding sequence is TGCAGTGCTAGAGATCTCTCAGGGACTGAAGCTTTCTTT.

The CDR3 sequence is CASSSYPRLADTGELFF. CDR3 nucleotides: TGTGCCAGCAGCTCATACCCCAGACTAGCGGACACCGGGGAGCTGTTTTTT. This chain connects TRBV6-1 to TRBJ2-2, with 9 bases lining up with TRBD2. V dropped 6 bases and J dropped 3; count of bases not matched to a gene: 11. The CDR3 is 17 amino acids. Germline V gene data show CDR1 as MNHNS and CDR2 as SASEGT.

The chain links TRBV20-1 to TRBJ2-5; the match to TRBD2 covers 10 bases. After removal of 6 bases from V and 1 base from J, the junction contained 8 bases not matched to a gene. The CDR3 covers 15 residues. The germline gives CDR1 DFQATT, CDR2 SNEGSKA (reference sequence). CDR3 residues: CSAPRPSGSQETQYF. The DNA of the CDR3 is TGCAGTGCCCCCCGGCCTAGCGGGAGCCAAGAGACCCAGTACTTC.

In this sample, this clonotype turned up a few times. The J gene is TRBJ2-1, the V gene TRBV11-2; 7 nucleotides align to TRBD2. The germline CDR1 and CDR2 sequences are SGHAT and FQNNGV. The CDR3 has 15 residues. J gave up 8 bases and V 5 bases, and 12 bases lay outside the gene matches. CDR3 sequence reads: CASSPRLALEDEQFF. CDR3 DNA sequence: TGTGCCAGCAGCCCCCGACTAGCTCTGGAAGATGAGCAGTTCTTC.

This clonotype was counted only a few times. The J gene is TRBJ2-7, the V gene TRBV15; D gene unclear. The CDR3 is 15 amino acids. Trimming cost V 0 bases and J 2 bases, with 11 bases left between them. The germline CDR1 and CDR2 sequences are LNHNV and YYDKDF (reference sequence). The CDR3: CATSRDLVVAYEQYF. In nucleotides, the CDR3 is TGTGCCACCAGCAGAGATCTTGTCGTAGCCTACGAGCAGTACTTC.

V usage is TRBV2 and J usage is TRBJ2-4; the match to TRBD1 covers 9 bases. Germline V lookup: CDR1 SNHLY, CDR2 FYNNEI. V lost 5 bases and J lost 6; bases outside the gene matches: 5. The CDR3 has 14 residues. The CDR3 DNA follows: TGTGCCAGCAGTACAGGGGGCGCCGTAAACATTCAGTACTTC. Its translation: CASSTGGAVNIQYF.

The chain has TRBV12-3 or TRBV12-4 and TRBJ2-3; the D gene is possibly TRBD2 (6 bases). CDR3 length equals 15 residues. The ends were cut back, 7 bases at V and 5 bases at J, with 19 bases in the middle. CDR3 protein: CASTPDGLGGDTQYF. CDR3 DNA: TGTGCCAGCACTCCGGACGGGCTCGGGGGAGATACGCAGTATTTT.